Listed below are T cell receptor beta chains from one sample, sequenced in a study of graft-versus-host responses after intestinal transplantation. Measured with immunoSEQ multiplex PCR; TCRdb has only the in-frame clones, and not every one. The sample lists 20,000 to 25,000 clones; 70% to 80% were seen once. Sequences were derived from ileum tissue, sampled 12 days after intestinal transplant. The origin of the receptors is a human patient who received an intestinal transplant, so some T cells may come from the graft donor. Both conserved end residues are trimmed from each CDR3.

cdr3_aa,j_call,v_call
ASSPLAGAVYEQY,TRBJ2-7,TRBV4-2
ASSPNLAGLHQETQY,TRBJ2-5,TRBV11-2
ASRGTSGAYQTQY,TRBJ2-5,TRBV2
ASSFRGPNTGELF,TRBJ2-2,TRBV7-6
ASSIRTGQETQY,TRBJ2-5,TRBV19
ASSDGTGPTEAF,TRBJ1-1,TRBV6-5
ASSPRSGPNTEAF,TRBJ1-1,TRBV7-9
ASAERLAGTYEQY,TRBJ2-7,TRBV12-5
ASSLAPGVGAQETQY,TRBJ2-5,TRBV11-2
ASSYHLNTEAF,TRBJ1-1,TRBV6-6
ASRELNEKLF,TRBJ1-4,TRBV4-1
ASTGQGGFRPEAF,TRBJ1-1,TRBV2
ASSLVVGAINTEAF,TRBJ1-1,TRBV5-5
ASSLRTETNEKLF,TRBJ1-4,TRBV5-8
ASSQAPAYEQY,TRBJ2-7,TRBV4-1
ASSLQYTGELF,TRBJ2-2,TRBV7-9
ASSLVGGYT,TRBJ1-2,TRBV7-9
ASSDLRTGSRGTEAF,TRBJ1-1,TRBV5-1
ASSIATGTHEQY,TRBJ2-7,TRBV19
ASSTTAAGGTDTGELF,TRBJ2-2,TRBV7-6
ASSLADEQY,TRBJ2-7,TRBV5-4
ASSQVYRGGEQF,TRBJ2-1,TRBV14
ASIEQGSNYGYT,TRBJ1-2,TRBV7-9
ASSSRRAYDNEQF,TRBJ2-1,TRBV11-3
ASSLGAVPETQY,TRBJ2-5,TRBV11-2
ASSDGTGAEAF,TRBJ1-1,TRBV2
ASRGHTDTQY,TRBJ2-3,TRBV6-5
ASSEQAGMDNEQF,TRBJ2-1,TRBV6-1
ASSPGGYNTEAF,TRBJ1-1,TRBV9
ASSWGGGGYT,TRBJ1-2,TRBV25-1
ASSLWSVGGYT,TRBJ1-2,TRBV5-5
ASSSQRNSYNEQF,TRBJ2-1,TRBV18
ASSPWSGYNEQF,TRBJ2-1,TRBV7-6